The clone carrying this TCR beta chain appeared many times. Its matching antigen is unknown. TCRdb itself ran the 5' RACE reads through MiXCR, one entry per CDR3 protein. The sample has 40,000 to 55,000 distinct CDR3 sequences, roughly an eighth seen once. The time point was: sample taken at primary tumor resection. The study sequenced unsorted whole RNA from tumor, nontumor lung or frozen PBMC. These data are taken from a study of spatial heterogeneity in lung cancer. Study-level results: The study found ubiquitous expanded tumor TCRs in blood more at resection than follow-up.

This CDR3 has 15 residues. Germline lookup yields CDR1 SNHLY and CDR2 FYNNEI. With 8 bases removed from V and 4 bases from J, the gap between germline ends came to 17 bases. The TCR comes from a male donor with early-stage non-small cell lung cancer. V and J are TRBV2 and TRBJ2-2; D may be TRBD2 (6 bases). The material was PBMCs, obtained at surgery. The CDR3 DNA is TGTGCCAGCCTCCCGGGCCTCGGGAGCACCGGGGAGCTGTTTTTT. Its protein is CASLPGLGSTGELFF.